These T cell receptor beta chains were read from a single sample in a study of blood T cell repertoires in COVID-19. The table came from immunoSEQ multiplex PCR; TCRdb's copy has only in-frame clones and leaves some out. The sample lists around 250,000 clones; 86% were seen once. The sample was peripheral blood. These receptors all stem from a woman in her 30s with active or convalescent COVID-19. The CDR3 runs from the conserved cysteine through the conserved F or W. D genes are given only for firm matches. Rows give clone size only sometimes, using once, few, many, or a class for an expanded clone.

CDR3: CASTSGEKLFF
DNA: TGTGCCAGCACATCGGGTGAAAAACTGTTTTTT
size: once
J: TRBJ1-4
D: NA
V: TRBV25-1

CDR3: CAISERTTGGYTF
DNA: TGTGCCATCAGTGAAAGGACTACTGGTGGCTACACCTTC
size: NA
J: TRBJ1-2
D: NA
V: TRBV10-3

CDR3: CASSAPPGYYGYTF
DNA: TGTGCCAGCAGCGCCCCTCCAGGGTATTATGGCTACACCTTC
size: NA
J: TRBJ1-2
D: NA
V: TRBV28

CDR3: CASSLSTGRGHEKLFF
DNA: TGTGCCAGTAGTCTCTCGACAGGACGGGGCCATGAAAAACTGTTTTTT
size: NA
J: TRBJ1-4
D: NA
V: TRBV19

CDR3: CASSPPAGGPYEQYF
DNA: TGTGCCAGCTCACCACCTGCGGGGGGGCCCTACGAGCAGTACTTC
size: NA
J: TRBJ2-7
D: TRBD2
V: TRBV18

CDR3: CAWNLGQGALDTQYF
DNA: TGTGCCTGGAACCTCGGACAGGGGGCCCTGGATACGCAGTATTTT
size: NA
J: TRBJ2-3
D: TRBD1
V: TRBV30

CDR3: CASSVTASSGYQETQYF
DNA: TGTGCCAGCAGCGTAACGGCGTCTAGCGGGTACCAAGAGACCCAGTACTTC
size: NA
J: TRBJ2-5
D: TRBD2
V: TRBV9

CDR3: CATDTLAGATFSSYEQYF
DNA: TGTGCCACAGACACCCTAGCGGGGGCCACCTTTAGCTCCTACGAGCAGTACTTC
size: once
J: TRBJ2-7
D: TRBD2
V: TRBV10-3

CDR3: CASSLGSRGPRNSPLHF
DNA: TGTGCCAGCAGCTTAGGATCAAGGGGGCCGCGCAATTCACCCCTCCACTTT
size: once
J: TRBJ1-6
D: TRBD1
V: TRBV7-8

CDR3: CASRTGTGNSPLHF
DNA: TGTGCCAGCCGGACCGGGACAGGGAATTCACCCCTCCACTTT
size: many
J: TRBJ1-6
D: TRBD1
V: TRBV7-2

CDR3: CASSRLAGGATGELFF
DNA: TGTGCCAGCAGCAGACTAGCGGGGGGGGCCACCGGGGAGCTGTTTTTT
size: NA
J: TRBJ2-2
D: TRBD2
V: TRBV5-4

CDR3: CASDRLAGGYNEQFF
DNA: TGTGCCAGCGACCGCCTAGCGGGGGGCTACAATGAGCAGTTCTTC
size: NA
J: TRBJ2-1
D: TRBD2
V: TRBV2

CDR3: CASSLDRDLDGYTF
DNA: TGTGCCAGCAGCTTGGACCGGGACTTAGATGGCTACACCTTC
size: NA
J: TRBJ1-2
D: NA
V: TRBV5-4

CDR3: CAWSPTGGAGTEAFF
DNA: TGTGCCTGGAGTCCGACAGGGGGCGCGGGCACTGAAGCTTTCTTT
size: NA
J: TRBJ1-1
D: TRBD1
V: TRBV30

CDR3: CAWSIRTYEQYF
DNA: TGTGCCTGGAGTATCAGGACCTACGAGCAGTACTTC
size: NA
J: TRBJ2-7
D: NA
V: TRBV30

CDR3: CASFRVPNYGYTF
DNA: TGTGCCAGCTTCAGGGTCCCTAACTATGGCTACACCTTC
size: NA
J: TRBJ1-2
D: NA
V: TRBV7-8

CDR3: CASSSQVMNTEAFF
DNA: TGTGCCAGCAGCTCACAAGTCATGAACACTGAAGCTTTCTTT
size: NA
J: TRBJ1-1
D: NA
V: TRBV7-9

CDR3: CASSLPVRDRGTGELFF
DNA: TGTGCCAGCAGCCTCCCGGTAAGGGACAGGGGCACCGGGGAGCTGTTTTTT
size: NA
J: TRBJ2-2
D: TRBD1
V: TRBV7-3

CDR3: CASSQAGGSYNSPLHF
DNA: TGTGCCAGCAGCCAAGCGGGGGGCTCCTATAATTCACCCCTCCACTTT
size: NA
J: TRBJ1-6
D: NA
V: TRBV3-1/TRBV3-2

CDR3: CASSVRGASGGNRLSTDTQYF
DNA: TGTGCCAGCAGCGTTAGGGGGGCTAGCGGGGGGAACCGTCTCAGCACAGATACGCAGTATTTT
size: NA
J: TRBJ2-3
D: TRBD2
V: TRBV27

CDR3: CASSEVPDYGYTF
DNA: TGCGCCAGCAGTGAGGTACCGGACTATGGCTACACCTTC
size: NA
J: TRBJ1-2
D: NA
V: TRBV10-1

CDR3: CASSQGQARYGYTF
DNA: TGTGCCAGTAGCCAGGGACAGGCACGCTATGGCTACACCTTC
size: NA
J: TRBJ1-2
D: TRBD1
V: TRBV19

CDR3: CASSSSGAHQPQHF
DNA: TGTGCCAGCAGTTCCAGCGGGGCCCATCAGCCCCAGCATTTT
size: NA
J: TRBJ1-5
D: NA
V: TRBV6-1

CDR3: CAWSGLASVTDTQYF
DNA: TGTGCCTGGAGTGGTTTAGCTTCGGTCACAGATACGCAGTATTTT
size: NA
J: TRBJ2-3
D: NA
V: TRBV30

CDR3: CASSLVSTPHGYTF
DNA: TGTGCCAGCAGCTTAGTCTCGACTCCGCATGGCTACACCTTC
size: NA
J: TRBJ1-2
D: NA
V: TRBV7-9

CDR3: CASSNPGGPQETQYF
DNA: TGTGCCAGTAGTAACCCAGGGGGGCCCCAAGAGACCCAGTACTTC
size: NA
J: TRBJ2-5
D: NA
V: TRBV19

CDR3: CASRSSGSGYGYTF
DNA: TGTGCCAGCAGATCCTCAGGGTCGGGCTATGGCTACACCTTC
size: NA
J: TRBJ1-2
D: NA
V: TRBV6-6

CDR3: CATRGGSALHF
DNA: TGTGCCACGAGAGGAGGGAGCGCGCTCCACTTT
size: NA
J: TRBJ1-6
D: NA
V: TRBV15

CDR3: CASSQKLRDSNYGYTF
DNA: TGCGCCAGCAGTCAGAAATTACGGGACTCTAACTATGGCTACACCTTC
size: NA
J: TRBJ1-2
D: NA
V: TRBV23-1

CDR3: CASSIGDRGHQPQHF
DNA: TGTGCCAGTAGTATTGGGGACAGGGGGCATCAGCCCCAGCATTTT
size: few
J: TRBJ1-5
D: TRBD1
V: TRBV19

CDR3: CASSPTRGSSYNEQFF
DNA: TGTGCCAGCAGCCCGACCAGGGGGAGCTCCTACAATGAGCAGTTCTTC
size: NA
J: TRBJ2-1
D: TRBD1
V: TRBV7-3

CDR3: CASSQDSASGGRQPQHF
DNA: TGTGCCAGCAGCCAAGATTCAGCATCAGGGGGGAGGCAGCCCCAGCATTTT
size: few
J: TRBJ1-5
D: TRBD1
V: TRBV4-2

CDR3: CASSSFSDNRGHTEAFF
DNA: TGTGCCAGTAGCTCCTTTAGCGACAACAGGGGGCACACTGAAGCTTTCTTT
size: NA
J: TRBJ1-1
D: TRBD1
V: TRBV19

CDR3: CASRSFVDEQYF
DNA: TGCGCCAGCAGGTCGTTCGTCGACGAGCAGTACTTC
size: NA
J: TRBJ2-7
D: NA
V: TRBV10-2

CDR3: CASSLVGSTDTQYF
DNA: TGCGCCAGCAGCTTGGTCGGTAGCACAGATACGCAGTATTTT
size: NA
J: TRBJ2-3
D: NA
V: TRBV5-1

CDR3: CASSSFDEVTGELFF
DNA: TGTGCCAGCAGCTCGTTTGATGAGGTCACCGGGGAGCTGTTTTTT
size: NA
J: TRBJ2-2
D: NA
V: TRBV7-9

CDR3: CASSIPLGTGPGGELFF
DNA: TGTGCCAGTAGTATTCCCCTCGGGACAGGTCCTGGCGGGGAGCTGTTTTTT
size: few
J: TRBJ2-2
D: TRBD1
V: TRBV19

CDR3: CASSSYRTGENNQPQHF
DNA: TGTGCCAGCAGTTCCTACCGGACAGGGGAGAACAATCAGCCCCAGCATTTT
size: NA
J: TRBJ1-5
D: TRBD1
V: TRBV28

CDR3: CASSFTGSTGELFF
DNA: TGCGCCAGCAGTTTTACGGGGTCCACCGGGGAGCTGTTTTTT
size: NA
J: TRBJ2-2
D: NA
V: TRBV5-1

CDR3: CASSPGQGRSYNSPLHF
DNA: TGTGCCAGCAGCCCCGGACAGGGTCGCTCCTATAATTCACCCCTCCACTTT
size: NA
J: TRBJ1-6
D: TRBD1
V: TRBV9

CDR3: CASSLEPGVLYGYTF
DNA: TGTGCCAGCAGCTTGGAGCCAGGGGTTCTCTATGGCTACACCTTC
size: NA
J: TRBJ1-2
D: NA
V: TRBV5-6

CDR3: CAWTARGKGSPLHF
DNA: TGTGCCTGGACGGCCAGGGGGAAAGGTTCACCCCTCCACTTT
size: NA
J: TRBJ1-6
D: TRBD1
V: TRBV30

CDR3: CASSSDRGPIYETQYF
DNA: TGTGCCAGCAGTTCGGACAGGGGGCCCATCTACGAGACCCAGTACTTC
size: NA
J: TRBJ2-5
D: TRBD1
V: TRBV27

CDR3: CATSDSGANGYTF
DNA: TGTGCCACCAGTGATTCAGGGGCCAATGGCTACACCTTC
size: NA
J: TRBJ1-2
D: NA
V: TRBV24-1

CDR3: CASSSADRASYGYTF
DNA: TGTGCCAGCAGTTCCGCGGACAGGGCCTCCTATGGCTACACCTTC
size: NA
J: TRBJ1-2
D: TRBD1
V: TRBV27

CDR3: CASSPLAVGGNTEAFF
DNA: TGTGCCAGCTCACCCTTGGCTGTAGGGGGGAACACTGAAGCTTTCTTT
size: NA
J: TRBJ1-1
D: NA
V: TRBV18

CDR3: CATSRNAASTEAFF
DNA: TGTGCCACCAGCAGAAACGCTGCTAGCACTGAAGCTTTCTTT
size: NA
J: TRBJ1-1
D: NA
V: TRBV15

CDR3: CAWSEGTTRRTDTQYF
DNA: TGTGCCTGGAGTGAAGGGACTACCCGAAGGACAGATACGCAGTATTTT
size: NA
J: TRBJ2-3
D: TRBD2
V: TRBV30

CDR3: CARDRDGYTF
DNA: TGTGCCAGGGACAGGGATGGCTACACCTTC
size: NA
J: TRBJ1-2
D: NA
V: TRBV21-1

CDR3: CASSRRSGRGGYTF
DNA: TGTGCCAGCAGCCGCCGATCGGGTAGAGGTGGCTACACCTTC
size: NA
J: TRBJ1-2
D: NA
V: TRBV7-3

CDR3: CASSPRDSLGEQYF
DNA: TGCGCCAGCAGCCCTCGGGATTCCCTGGGGGAGCAGTACTTC
size: NA
J: TRBJ2-7
D: NA
V: TRBV4-1